Following are 3 T cell receptor beta chains from one sample sequenced in a study of cytomegalovirus exposure and HLA in healthy donors (dated by TCRdb to between 2016 and 2019). Library preparation was by the immunoSEQ multiplex PCR assay. TCRdb's version of the immuneACCESS table is confined to in-frame rearrangements and falls short of the full clone set. An unresolved V gene accounts for under half of the shortfall where checked; the remainder is of unknown origin. The sample yields around 150,000 clones; approximately 84% were counted once. The ten top clones hold around 9.6% of the sample. Sequenced: PBMCs. All receptors derive from a man aged 30 to 39 in good health and CMV-seropositive.

The chain is built from TRBV19 and TRBJ2-7; D may be TRBD1 (7 bases). Per germline, CDR1 LNHDA and CDR2 SQIVND (reference sequence). CDR3 length equals 13 residues. Trimming cost V 8 bases and J 4 bases, with 15 bases left between them. CDR3 protein: CASGGTASYEQYF. The DNA for the CDR3 is TGTGCCAGTGGAGGGACAGCCTCATACGAGCAGTACTTC.

The CDR3 loop reads CASSLTLTGVDSNQPQHF. DNA for the CDR3: TGTGCCAGCAGCTTAACCCTAACCGGGGTTGATAGCAATCAGCCCCAGCATTTT. V gene TRBV7-3 combines with J gene TRBJ1-5; D is unresolved. This CDR3 contains 18 residues. Germline assignment: CDR1 SGHTA and CDR2 FQGTGA. The ends were cut back, 0 bases at V and 0 bases at J, with 15 bases in the middle.

V and J are TRBV5-1 and TRBJ2-7, with D perhaps TRBD2 (5 bases). Germline V gene data show CDR1 as SGHRS and CDR2 as YFSETQ. V was shortened by 0 bases and J by 6 bases, with 13 bases between the two germline ends. This CDR3 contains 14 residues. This chain's CDR3 is CASSLVGDGVEQYF. CDR3 nucleotide sequence: TGCGCCAGCAGCTTGGTCGGGGATGGGGTCGAGCAGTACTTC. Together with reference TRBV5-1 and TRBJ2-7, the CDR3 gives the full variable domain: KAGVTQTPRYLIKTRGQQVTLSCSPISGHRSVSWYQQTPGQGLQFLFEYFSETQRNKGNFPGRFSGRQFSNSRSEMNVSTLELGDSALYLCASSLVGDGVEQYFGPGTRLTVT.